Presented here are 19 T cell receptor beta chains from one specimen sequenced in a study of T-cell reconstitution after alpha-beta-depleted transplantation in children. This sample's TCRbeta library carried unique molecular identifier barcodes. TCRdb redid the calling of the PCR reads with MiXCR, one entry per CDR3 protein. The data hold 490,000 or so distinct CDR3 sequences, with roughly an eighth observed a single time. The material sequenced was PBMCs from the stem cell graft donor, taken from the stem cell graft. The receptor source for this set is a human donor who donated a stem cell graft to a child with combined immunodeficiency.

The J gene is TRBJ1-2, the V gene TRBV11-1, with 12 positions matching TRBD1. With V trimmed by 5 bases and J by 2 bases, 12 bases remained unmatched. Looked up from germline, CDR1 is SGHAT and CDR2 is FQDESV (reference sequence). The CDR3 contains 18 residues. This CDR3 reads CASSAARDRGPSNYGYTF. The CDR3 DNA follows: TGTGCCAGCAGCGCAGCCCGGGACAGGGGGCCCTCGAACTATGGCTACACCTTC.

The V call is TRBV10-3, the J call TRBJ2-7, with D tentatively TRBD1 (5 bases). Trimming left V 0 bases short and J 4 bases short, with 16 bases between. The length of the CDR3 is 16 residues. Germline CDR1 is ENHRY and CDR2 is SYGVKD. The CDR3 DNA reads TGTGCCATCAGTGAGTCGCAGGGTTGGGGTATGTACGAGCAGTACTTC. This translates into CAISESQGWGMYEQYF.

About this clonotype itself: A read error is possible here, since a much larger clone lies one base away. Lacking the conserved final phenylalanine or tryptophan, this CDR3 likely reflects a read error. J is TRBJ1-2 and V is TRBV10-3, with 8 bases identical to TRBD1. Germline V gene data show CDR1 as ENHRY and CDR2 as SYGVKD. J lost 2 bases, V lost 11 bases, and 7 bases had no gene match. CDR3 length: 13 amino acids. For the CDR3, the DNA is TGTGCCGGCTACAGGGGGGAAAACTATGGCTACACCTAC. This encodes CAGYRGENYGYTY.

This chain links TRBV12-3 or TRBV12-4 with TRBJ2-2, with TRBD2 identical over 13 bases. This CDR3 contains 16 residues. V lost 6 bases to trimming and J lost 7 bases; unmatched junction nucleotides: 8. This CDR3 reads CASSRGLAGELGELFF. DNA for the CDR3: TGTGCCAGCAGCCGTGGACTAGCGGGAGAGCTCGGGGAGCTGTTTTTT.

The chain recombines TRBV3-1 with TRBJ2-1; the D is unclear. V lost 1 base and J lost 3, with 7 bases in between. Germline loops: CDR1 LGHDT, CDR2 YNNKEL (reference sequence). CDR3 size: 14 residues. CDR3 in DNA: TGTGCCAGCAGCCAAGCGGTGGTCTACAATGAGCAGTTCTTC. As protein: CASSQAVVYNEQFF.

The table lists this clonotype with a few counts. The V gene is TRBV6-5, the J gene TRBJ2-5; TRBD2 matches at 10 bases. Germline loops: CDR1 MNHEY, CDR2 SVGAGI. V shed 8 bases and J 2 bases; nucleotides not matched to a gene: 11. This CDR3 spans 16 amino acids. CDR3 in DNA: TGTGCCAGCGGAGGTAGCGGGGGGCGGGTTCAAGAGACCCAGTACTTC. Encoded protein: CASGGSGGRVQETQYF.

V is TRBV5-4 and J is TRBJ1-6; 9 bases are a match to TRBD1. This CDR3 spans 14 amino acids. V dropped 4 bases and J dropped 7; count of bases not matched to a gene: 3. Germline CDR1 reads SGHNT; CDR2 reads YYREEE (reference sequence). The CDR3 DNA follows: TGTGCCAGCAGCACCGACAGGGGGAATTCACCCCTCCACTTT. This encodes CASSTDRGNSPLHF.

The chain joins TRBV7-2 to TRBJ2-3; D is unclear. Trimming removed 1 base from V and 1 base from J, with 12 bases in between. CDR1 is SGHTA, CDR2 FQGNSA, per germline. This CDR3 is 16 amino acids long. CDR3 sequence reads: CASSLGPLGRTDTQYF. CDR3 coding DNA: TGTGCCAGCAGCTTAGGGCCCCTTGGTCGCACAGATACGCAGTATTTT.

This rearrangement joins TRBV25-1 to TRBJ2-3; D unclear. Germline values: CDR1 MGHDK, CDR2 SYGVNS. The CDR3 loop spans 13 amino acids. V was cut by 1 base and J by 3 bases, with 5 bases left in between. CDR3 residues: CASSEFGTDTQYF. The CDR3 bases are TGTGCCAGCAGTGAATTCGGGACAGATACGCAGTATTTT.

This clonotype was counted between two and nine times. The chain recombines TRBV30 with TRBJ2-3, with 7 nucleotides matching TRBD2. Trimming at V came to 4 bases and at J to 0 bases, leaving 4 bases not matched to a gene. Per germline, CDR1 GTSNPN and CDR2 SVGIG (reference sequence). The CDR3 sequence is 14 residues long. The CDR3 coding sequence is TGTGCCTGGACCAGCGGGGTTAGCACAGATACGCAGTATTTT. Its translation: CAWTSGVSTDTQYF.

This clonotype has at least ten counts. The CDR3 bases are TGTGCCAGCAGTGCCGGGACAGGGATTACTGGGGCCAACGTCCTGACTTTC. This sequence encodes CASSAGTGITGANVLTF. The genes are TRBV2 and TRBJ2-6; 9 bases match TRBD1. The CDR3 length is 17 residues. V was pared by 4 bases and J by 2 bases, with 6 bases of the junction left unmatched. The germline gives CDR1 SNHLY, CDR2 FYNNEI.

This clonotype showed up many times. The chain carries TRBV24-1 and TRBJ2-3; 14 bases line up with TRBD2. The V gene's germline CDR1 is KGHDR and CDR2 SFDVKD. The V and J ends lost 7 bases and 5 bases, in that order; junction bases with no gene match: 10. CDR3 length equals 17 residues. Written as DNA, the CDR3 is TGTGCCACCAGCCGTGGGACTAGCGGGGGTGGTCAAGATACGCAGTATTTT. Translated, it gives CATSRGTSGGGQDTQYF.

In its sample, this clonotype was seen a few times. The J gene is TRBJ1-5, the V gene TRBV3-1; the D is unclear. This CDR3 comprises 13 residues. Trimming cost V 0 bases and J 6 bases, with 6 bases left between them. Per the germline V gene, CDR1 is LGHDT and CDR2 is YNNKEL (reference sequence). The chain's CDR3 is CASSQDVIQPQHF. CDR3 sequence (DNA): TGTGCCAGCAGCCAAGACGTTATTCAGCCCCAGCATTTT.

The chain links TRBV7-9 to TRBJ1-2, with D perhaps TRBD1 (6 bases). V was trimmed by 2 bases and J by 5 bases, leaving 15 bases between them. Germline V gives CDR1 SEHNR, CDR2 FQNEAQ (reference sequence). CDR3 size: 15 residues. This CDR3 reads CASSLFSQGKYGYTF. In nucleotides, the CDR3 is TGTGCCAGCAGCTTATTCAGCCAGGGGAAATATGGCTACACCTTC.

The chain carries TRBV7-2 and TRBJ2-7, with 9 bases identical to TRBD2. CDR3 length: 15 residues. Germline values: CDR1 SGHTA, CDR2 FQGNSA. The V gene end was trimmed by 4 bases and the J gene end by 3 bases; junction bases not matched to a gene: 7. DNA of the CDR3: TGTGCCAGCAGCTGGATGACTAGCGGATACTACGAGCAGTACTTC. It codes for CASSWMTSGYYEQYF.

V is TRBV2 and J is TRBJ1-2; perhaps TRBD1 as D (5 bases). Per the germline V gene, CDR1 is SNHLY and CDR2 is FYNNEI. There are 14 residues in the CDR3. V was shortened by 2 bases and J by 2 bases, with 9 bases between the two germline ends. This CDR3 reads CASSELGVNYGYTF. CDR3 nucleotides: TGTGCCAGCAGTGAATTAGGGGTAAACTATGGCTACACCTTC. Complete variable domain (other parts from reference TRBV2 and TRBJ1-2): EPEVTQTPSHQVTQMGQEVILRCVPISNHLYFYWYRQILGQKVEFLVSFYNNEISEKSEIFDDQFSVERPDGSNFTLKIRSTKLEDSAMYFCASSELGVNYGYTFGSGTRLTVV.

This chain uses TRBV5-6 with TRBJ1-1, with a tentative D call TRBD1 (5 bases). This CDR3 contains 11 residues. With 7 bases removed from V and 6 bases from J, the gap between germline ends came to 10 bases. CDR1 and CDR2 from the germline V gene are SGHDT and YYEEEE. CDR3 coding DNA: TGTGCCAGCTATTCGGGACCTGAAGCTTTCTTT. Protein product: CASYSGPEAFF.

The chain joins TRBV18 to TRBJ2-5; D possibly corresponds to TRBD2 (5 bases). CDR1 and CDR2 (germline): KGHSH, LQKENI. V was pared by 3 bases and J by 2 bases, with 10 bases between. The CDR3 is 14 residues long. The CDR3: CASSPRGQQETQYF. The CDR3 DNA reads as TGTGCCAGCTCACCCCGGGGTCAGCAAGAGACCCAGTACTTC. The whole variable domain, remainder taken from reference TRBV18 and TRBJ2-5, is NAGVMQNPRHLVRRRGQEARLRCSPMKGHSHVYWYRQLPEEGLKFMVYLQKENIIDESGMPKERFSAEFPKEGPSILRIQQVVRGDSAAYFCASSPRGQQETQYFGPGTRLLVL.

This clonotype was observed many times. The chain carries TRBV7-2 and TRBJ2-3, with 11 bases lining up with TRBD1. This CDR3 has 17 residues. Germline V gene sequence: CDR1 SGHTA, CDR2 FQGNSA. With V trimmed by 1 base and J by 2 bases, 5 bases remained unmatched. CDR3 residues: CASSLVAGQGDTDTQYF. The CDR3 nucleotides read TGTGCCAGCAGCTTAGTAGCGGGACAGGGGGACACAGATACGCAGTATTTT.